These T cell receptor beta chains were read from a single sample in a study of CD8+CD57+ T cells in acquired aplastic anemia. TCRdb itself ran the reads through MiXCR, one entry per CDR3 protein. Among 450,000 to 600,000 distinct CDR3 sequences, around 32% were seen once, and the ten largest hold 0.8% to 0.85%. Sequenced input: sorted CD4+, CD8+, or CD8+CD57+ T cells (not recorded which) from PBMCs. These receptors were collected from a human donor with aplastic anemia. The CDR3 runs from the conserved cysteine through the conserved F or W. For some rows the clone size is stated as once, few or many, or as a class when expanded; others skip it.

j_gene: TRBJ1-2
v_gene: TRBV5-4
abundance: -
CDR3aa: CASSLGGLGQLAYGYTF

j_gene: TRBJ1-4
v_gene: TRBV5-1
abundance: once
CDR3aa: CASSLGQPNEKLFF

j_gene: TRBJ2-5
v_gene: TRBV9
abundance: many
CDR3aa: CASSVGWLQETQYF

j_gene: TRBJ1-2
v_gene: TRBV25-1
abundance: -
CDR3aa: CASRTAGSAGGYTF

j_gene: TRBJ2-7
v_gene: TRBV11-1
abundance: many
CDR3aa: CASSHKTFLEEGEQYF

j_gene: TRBJ2-3
v_gene: TRBV6-5
abundance: -
CDR3aa: CASSYIDGRGDTQYF

j_gene: TRBJ1-5
v_gene: TRBV29-1
abundance: many
CDR3aa: CSVVQGEGNQPQHF

j_gene: TRBJ1-2
v_gene: TRBV28
abundance: -
CDR3aa: CASNTLGQGGNYGYTF

j_gene: TRBJ1-2
v_gene: TRBV5-4
abundance: many
CDR3aa: CASSLAWKTGRAYGYTF

j_gene: TRBJ2-7
v_gene: TRBV2
abundance: -
CDR3aa: CATRDRPLYEQYF

j_gene: TRBJ1-5
v_gene: TRBV7-6
abundance: many
CDR3aa: CASSPASRNQPQHF

j_gene: TRBJ2-7
v_gene: TRBV20-1
abundance: few
CDR3aa: CSARLRSGGTYEQYF

j_gene: TRBJ1-6
v_gene: TRBV20-1
abundance: many
CDR3aa: CSARVDSQSLHF

j_gene: TRBJ1-6
v_gene: TRBV4-1
abundance: few
CDR3aa: CASSQPQKGLNSPLHF

j_gene: TRBJ2-7
v_gene: TRBV29-1
abundance: many
CDR3aa: CSVATGYSYEQYF

j_gene: TRBJ1-2
v_gene: TRBV6-1
abundance: few
CDR3aa: CASSEARAFF